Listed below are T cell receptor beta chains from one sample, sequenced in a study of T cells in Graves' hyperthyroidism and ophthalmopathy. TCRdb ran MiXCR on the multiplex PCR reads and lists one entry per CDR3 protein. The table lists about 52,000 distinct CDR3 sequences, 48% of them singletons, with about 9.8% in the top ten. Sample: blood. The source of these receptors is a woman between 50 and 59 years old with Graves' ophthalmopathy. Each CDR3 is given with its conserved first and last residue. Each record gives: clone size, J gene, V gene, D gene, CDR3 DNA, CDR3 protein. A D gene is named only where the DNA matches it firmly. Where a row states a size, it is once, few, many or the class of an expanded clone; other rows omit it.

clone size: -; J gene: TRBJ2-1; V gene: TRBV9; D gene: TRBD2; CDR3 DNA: TGTGCCAGCAGCGTAGCCTTGCTAGCGGGAAGTTCGTTCTTC; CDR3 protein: CASSVALLAGSSFF
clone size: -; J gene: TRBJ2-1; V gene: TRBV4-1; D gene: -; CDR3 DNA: TGCGCCAGCAGTCGGGGGTACAATGAGCAGTTCTTC; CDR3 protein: CASSRGYNEQFF
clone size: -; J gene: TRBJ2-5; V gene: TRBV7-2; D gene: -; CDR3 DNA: TGTGCCAGCACCCCGGGGCGTGGAGAGACCCAGTACTTC; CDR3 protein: CASTPGRGETQYF
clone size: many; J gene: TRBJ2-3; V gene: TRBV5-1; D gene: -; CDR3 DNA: TGCGCCAGCAGCTTGGGACAGGATAGGACAGATACGCAGTATTTT; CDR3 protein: CASSLGQDRTDTQYF
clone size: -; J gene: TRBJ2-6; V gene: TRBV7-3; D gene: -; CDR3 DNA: TGTGCCAGCAGCTTAGGGCTGGGGGCCAACGTCCTGACTTTC; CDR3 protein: CASSLGLGANVLTF
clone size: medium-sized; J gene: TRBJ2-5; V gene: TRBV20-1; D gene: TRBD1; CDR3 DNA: TGCAGTGCTACAGGGGGCGGAGAGACCCAGTACTTC; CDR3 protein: CSATGGGETQYF
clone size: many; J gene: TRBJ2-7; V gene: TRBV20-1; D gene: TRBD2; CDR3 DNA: TGCAGTGCTAGGACTAGCGGCCTTTACGAGCAGTACTTC; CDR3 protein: CSARTSGLYEQYF
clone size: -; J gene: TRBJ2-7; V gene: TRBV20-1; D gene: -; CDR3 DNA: TGCAGTGCCGCAGCGAGAGAACCCGGGTGGGTCGAGCAGTACTTC; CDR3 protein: CSAAAREPGWVEQYF
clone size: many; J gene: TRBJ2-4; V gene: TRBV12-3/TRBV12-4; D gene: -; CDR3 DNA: TGTGCCAGCAGTTTAGGGTACCTAGCCAAAAACATTCAGTACTTC; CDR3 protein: CASSLGYLAKNIQYF
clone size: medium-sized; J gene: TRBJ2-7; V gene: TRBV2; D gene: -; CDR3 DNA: TGTGCCAGCAGTGAAGCGTCTATGTCCGGGCCCCGGGACGAGCAGTACTTC; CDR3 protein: CASSEASMSGPRDEQYF
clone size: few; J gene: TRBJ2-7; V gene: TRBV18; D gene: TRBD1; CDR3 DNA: TGTGCCAGCTCACCCCCGGGACAGGTCTTTGAGCAGTACTTC; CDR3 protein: CASSPPGQVFEQYF
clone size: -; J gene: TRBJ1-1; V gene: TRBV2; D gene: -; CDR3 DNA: TGTGCCAGCAGGAAAGCGGGGGGGGCGAGTGAAGCTTTCTTT; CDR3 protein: CASRKAGGASEAFF
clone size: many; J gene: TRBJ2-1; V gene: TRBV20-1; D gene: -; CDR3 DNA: TGCAGTGCTGCTACAGGGAGCGCGAAGGATGAGCAGTTCTTC; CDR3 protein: CSAATGSAKDEQFF
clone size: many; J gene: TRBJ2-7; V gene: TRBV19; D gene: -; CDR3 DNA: TGTGCCAGTCAGGGAATCTACGAGCAGTACTTC; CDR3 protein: CASQGIYEQYF
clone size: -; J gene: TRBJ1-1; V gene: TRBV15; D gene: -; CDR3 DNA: TGTGCCACCAGCAAGACACATAACACTGAAGCTTTATTT; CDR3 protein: CATSKTHNTEALF
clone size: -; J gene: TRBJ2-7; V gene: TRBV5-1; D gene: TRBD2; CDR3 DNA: TGCGCCAGCAGCTCCCTAGCGGGAGGGCCCTACGAGCAGTACTTC; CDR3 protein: CASSSLAGGPYEQYF
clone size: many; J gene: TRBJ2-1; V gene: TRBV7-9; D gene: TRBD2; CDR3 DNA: TGTGCCAGCAGCTTAGGTTCGGGACTAGCGGGGCTCTTGGGTAACAATGAGCAGTTCTTC; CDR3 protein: CASSLGSGLAGLLGNNEQFF
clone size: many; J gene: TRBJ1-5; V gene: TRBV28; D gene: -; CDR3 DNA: TGTGCCAGTAGCCCTTGGGTGGTAGCTCAGCCCCAGCATTTT; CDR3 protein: CASSPWVVAQPQHF
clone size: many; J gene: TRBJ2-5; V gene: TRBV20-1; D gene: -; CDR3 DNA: TGCAGTGCCAGCACGAGAGGAGGGCAAGAGACCCAGTACTTC; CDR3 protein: CSASTRGGQETQYF
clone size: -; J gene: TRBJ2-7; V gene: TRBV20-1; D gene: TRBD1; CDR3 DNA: TGCAGTGCTAGTCCCAGGGGGCGGGGAACCTACGAGCAGTACTTC; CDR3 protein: CSASPRGRGTYEQYF
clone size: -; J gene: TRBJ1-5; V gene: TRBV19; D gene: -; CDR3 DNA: TGTGCCAGTAGTATAATTCCTTCACGCCAGCCCCAGCATTTT; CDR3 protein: CASSIIPSRQPQHF
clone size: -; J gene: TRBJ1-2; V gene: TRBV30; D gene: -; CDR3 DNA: TGTGCCTGGAGTAACCGGTACCCGGCCTTC; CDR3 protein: CAWSNRYPAF
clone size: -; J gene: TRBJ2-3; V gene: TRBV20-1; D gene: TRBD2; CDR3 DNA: TGCAGTGCTAGAGATGGTCTAGCGGGAGTTTTGGATACGCAGTATTTT; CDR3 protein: CSARDGLAGVLDTQYF
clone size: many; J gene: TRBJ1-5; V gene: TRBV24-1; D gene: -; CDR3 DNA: TGTGCCACCGGGAGTCTCCAAGGGCCCCAGCATTTT; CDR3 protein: CATGSLQGPQHF